Included here is one T cell receptor (beta chain) sequence, with context. No cognate antigen has been identified for it. The record has no base qualities; no much larger clone is one base away. Reading from cysteine to phenylalanine, the CDR3 counts 12 amino acids. CDR3 DNA only is kept here, 36 bases in frame from base 1. CDR1 and CDR2 are drawn from the germline V gene: MRHNA, SNTAGT. V is shortened by 5 bases, J by 8 bases, and the region joining them spans 12 bases. Patients with autoimmune disease history or receiving systemic immunosuppression were excluded from the trial. In every dose cohort, peripheral blood was drawn for TCR sequencing at baseline, cycle 4 day 1, and cycle 7 day 1. Samples were obtained from an open-label, multicenter, first-in-human phase I dose-escalation trial of ivuxolimab. Adults with locally advanced or metastatic melanoma, renal cell, hepatocellular, or head and neck squamous cell carcinoma were enrolled in the trial. Before TCR sequencing, CD4+ and CD8+ T cells were separately sorted from peripheral blood.

For sequencing of the TCRbeta CDR3 region, genomic DNA was extracted from the sorted cells. TCRbeta CDR3 regions were sequenced using the immunoSEQ Assay. TCRdb took this table from immuneACCESS and kept in-frame rearrangements with V and J called. Such tables lack part of the clones; where checked against another copy, unresolved V genes explain under half of the gap, and the rest is unexplained. For this sample the table gives around 80,000 clones, of which 85% were detected only once. The top ten hold approximately 3.1% of the sample. These data are taken from a study of OX40 agonist ivuxolimab in advanced cancers. Background for the entire study: Ivuxolimab was an agonistic, fully human IgG2 monoclonal antibody directed against OX40 (CD134), a costimulatory receptor. Three dose-escalation patients achieved partial responses, one with hepatocellular carcinoma and two with cutaneous melanoma. Peripheral TCRbeta sequencing aimed to test whether ivuxolimab altered TCR sequence diversity and caused clonal T-cell expansion. Among the 50 to 55 dose-escalation patients, some 19 had hepatocellular carcinoma, about 15 melanoma, 9 renal cell carcinoma and 9 head and neck cancer. In the dose-escalation cohort, 75% to 85% of patients were male, and the mean age was approximately 60 years with a range of roughly 20 to 80. The paper describes the monotherapy dose-escalation part (N ≈ 50 patients) of the phase I trial of ivuxolimab. Intravenous ivuxolimab was administered to patients every 2 weeks at six dose levels: 0.01, 0.1, 0.3, 1.5, 3 and 10 mg/kg. Prior anti-PD-1, anti-PD-L1 or anti-CTLA-4 therapy was permitted, and approximately 41% of dose-escalation patients had received checkpoint inhibitors.

What the research found in general, with its limitations: Low levels of normalized T-cell clonal expansion were also seen in some patients who did not respond. Clonal expansion of both CD4+ and CD8+ blood T cells was observed from baseline to week 6 at doses 0.1 to 3.0 mg/kg. In partial responders in the 0.1-3.0 mg/kg groups, normalized peripheral clonal expansion was found to be among the lowest, especially among CD8+ T cells. After ivuxolimab, expanded clones were on average more numerous among CD8+ T cells than among CD4+ T cells. Which antigens the clonally expanded peripheral T cells were specific for was not determined.

This receptor chain uses TRBV6-4 and TRBJ1-1, with a weak D call of TRBD1 (5 bases match). The sample was CD4+ or CD8+ T cells sorted from blood, taken in a trial of the OX40 agonist ivuxolimab. The TCR comes from an adult with an advanced solid tumor such as melanoma, head and neck, liver or kidney cancer. The nucleotides read TGTGCCAGCAGTTCTGGAAACAGGGAAGCTTTCTTT. This yields the protein CASSSGNREAFF.